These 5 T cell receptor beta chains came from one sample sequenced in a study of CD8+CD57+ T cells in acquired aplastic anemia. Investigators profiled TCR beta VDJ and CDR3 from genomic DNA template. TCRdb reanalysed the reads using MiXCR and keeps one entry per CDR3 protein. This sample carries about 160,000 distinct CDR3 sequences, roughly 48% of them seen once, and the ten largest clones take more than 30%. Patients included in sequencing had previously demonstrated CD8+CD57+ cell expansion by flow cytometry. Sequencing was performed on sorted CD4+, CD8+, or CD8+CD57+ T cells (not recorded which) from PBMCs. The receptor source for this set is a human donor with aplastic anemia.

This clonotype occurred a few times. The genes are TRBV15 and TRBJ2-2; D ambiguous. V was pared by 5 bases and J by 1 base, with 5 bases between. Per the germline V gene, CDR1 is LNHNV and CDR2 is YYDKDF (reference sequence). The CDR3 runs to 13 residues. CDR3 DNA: TGTGCCACCAGCGGATGGAACACCGGGGAGCTGTTTTTT. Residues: CATSGWNTGELFF.

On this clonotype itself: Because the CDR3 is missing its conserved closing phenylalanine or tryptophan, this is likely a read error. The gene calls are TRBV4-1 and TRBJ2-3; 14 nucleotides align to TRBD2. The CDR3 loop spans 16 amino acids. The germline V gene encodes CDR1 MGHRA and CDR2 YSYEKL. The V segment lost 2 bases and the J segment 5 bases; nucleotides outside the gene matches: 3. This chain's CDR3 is CASSQLTSGGGDTQYL. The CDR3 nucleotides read TGCGCCAGCAGCCAATTGACTAGCGGGGGGGGAGATACGCAGTATCTT.

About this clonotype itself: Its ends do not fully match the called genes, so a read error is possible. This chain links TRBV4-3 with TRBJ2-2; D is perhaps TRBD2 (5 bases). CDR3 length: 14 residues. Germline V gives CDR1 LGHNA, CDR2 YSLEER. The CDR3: CASSQRLDTGEPCF. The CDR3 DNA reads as TGCGCCAGCAGCCAGCGTCTTGACACCGGGGAGCCGTGTTTT.

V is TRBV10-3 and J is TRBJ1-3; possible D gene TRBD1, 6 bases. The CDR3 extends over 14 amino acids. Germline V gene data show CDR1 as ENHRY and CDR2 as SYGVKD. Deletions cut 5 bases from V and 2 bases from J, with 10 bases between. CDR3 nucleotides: TGTGCCATCAGTCCAGGGGACCCTGGAAACACCATATATTTT. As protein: CAISPGDPGNTIYF.

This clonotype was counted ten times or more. CDR3 bases: TGTGCCAGCAGCGAACTACCCCGCGTGGGTAATCAGCCCCAGCATTTT. Protein sequence: CASSELPRVGNQPQHF. V usage is TRBV6-1 and J usage is TRBJ1-5, with D uncertain. Trimming stripped 6 bases from V and 4 bases from J, with 19 bases between. In germline, CDR1 is MNHNS, CDR2 SASEGT. The CDR3 loop spans 16 amino acids.